The 17 T cell receptor beta chains below all came from one sample that was sequenced in a study of T cells in Graves' hyperthyroidism and ophthalmopathy. Amplified regions were TCR beta CDR3 sequences from RNA transcripts. The study used the HTBI primer set for a first-round RT-PCR of the TCR CDR3. TCRdb analysed the multiplex PCR reads with MiXCR anew, one entry per CDR3 protein. The table shows hundreds of thousands of distinct CDR3 sequences, with around 15% occurring only once. Sequencing used blood. These receptors came from a woman between 18 and 30 years old with Graves' hyperthyroidism.

This clonotype was counted at least ten times. The chain uses TRBV20-1 and TRBJ2-3; the D gene is possibly TRBD2 (7 bases). This CDR3 comprises 14 residues. The ends were cut back, 8 bases at V and 2 bases at J, with 17 bases in the middle. Germline V lookup: CDR1 DFQATT, CDR2 SNEGSKA (reference sequence). CDR3 protein: CSFLAGANTDTQYF. In DNA form, the CDR3 reads TGCAGTTTCCTGGCGGGGGCCAACACAGATACGCAGTATTTT.

This clonotype has at least ten counts. The rearrangement links TRBV20-1 to TRBJ2-5; 7 bases line up with TRBD2. CDR3 length: 15 residues. Germline V gene sequence: CDR1 DFQATT, CDR2 SNEGSKA (reference sequence). With V trimmed by 5 bases and J by 2 bases, 11 bases remained unmatched. The chain's CDR3 is CSAPDLSSGQETQYF. For the CDR3, the DNA is TGCAGTGCTCCTGACCTCTCTAGCGGTCAAGAGACCCAGTACTTC.

The J gene is TRBJ2-5, the V gene TRBV5-6; D unclear. The V gene lost 2 bases and the J gene lost 6 bases, with 11 bases spanning the gap. The CDR3 contains 13 residues. CDR1 and CDR2 (germline): SGHDT, YYEEEE. The DNA of the CDR3 is TGTGCCAGCAGCTTTGGGTTAGGGAAGACCCAGTACTTC. Protein product: CASSFGLGKTQYF.

This clonotype was recorded at least ten times. V is TRBV30 and J is TRBJ1-1, with 7 bases that match TRBD1. The V and J ends lost 2 bases and 3 bases, in that order; junction bases with no gene match: 9. The germline V gene encodes CDR1 GTSNPN and CDR2 SVGIG (reference sequence). This CDR3 has 15 residues. The CDR3 sequence is CAWSMGPGGYTEAFF. The DNA of the CDR3 is TGTGCCTGGAGTATGGGGCCAGGGGGATACACTGAAGCTTTCTTT.

This clonotype was found many times. CDR3 bases: TGTGCCAGCAGCCAACAGGGACGCCCCGACGAGCAGTACTTC. Translating gives CASSQQGRPDEQYF. The chain is built from TRBV28 and TRBJ2-7, with a tentative D call TRBD1 (6 bases). Germline lookup yields CDR1 MDHEN and CDR2 SYDVKM. CDR3 size: 14 residues. Trimming cost V 6 bases and J 5 bases, with 17 bases left between them.

A few counts support this clonotype. This chain links TRBV4-1 with TRBJ1-3; D not resolved. The CDR3 totals 17 residues. Trimming shortened V by 1 base and J by 4 bases, and 17 bases separated the two germline ends. Germline CDR1 reads MGHRA; CDR2 reads YSYEKL. DNA of the CDR3: TGCGCCAGCAGCCAAGGATCCGCCGGGAAAAAGGGAAACACCATATATTTT. Protein product: CASSQGSAGKKGNTIYF.

This clonotype was seen more than once but under ten times. The CDR3 DNA sequence: TGTGCCAGCTCTTCTGGCAGGGGGATCCATGAGCAGTTCTTC. Its translation: CASSSGRGIHEQFF. This chain joins TRBV2 and TRBJ2-1, with TRBD1 matching 7 bases. Trimming at V came to 8 bases and at J to 8 bases, leaving 12 bases not matched to a gene. The CDR3 contains 14 residues. Germline V gene lookup returns CDR1 SNHLY and CDR2 FYNNEI.

The chain links TRBV12-5 to TRBJ2-7; D is ambiguous. This CDR3 contains 15 residues. Looked up from germline, CDR1 is LGHNT and CDR2 is FRNRAP. The germline V and J ends were trimmed by 2 bases and 2 bases, with 13 bases remaining between them. CDR3 region: CASGLPRRPTYEQYF. Here the CDR3 DNA reads TGTGCTAGTGGTTTGCCACGACGACCCACCTACGAGCAGTACTTC.

This clonotype was seen at least ten times. The V gene is TRBV3-1, the J gene TRBJ1-4; the D gene is possibly TRBD1 (6 bases). The germline gives CDR1 LGHDT, CDR2 YNNKEL (reference sequence). Deletions cut 3 bases from V and 6 bases from J, with 14 bases between. The CDR3 has 15 residues. In DNA form, the CDR3 reads TGTGCCAGCAGCCATAGACAGGCGCCCTATGAAAAACTGTTTTTT. This codes for CASSHRQAPYEKLFF.

Only a few counts were recorded for this clonotype. The V call is TRBV18, the J call TRBJ2-1, with D unclear. Germline values: CDR1 KGHSH, CDR2 LQKENI. The V end lost 3 bases, the J end lost 2 bases, and 11 bases lay between the germline ends. CDR3 length: 15 amino acids. CDR3 region: CASSPYSVAYNEQFF. Written as DNA, the CDR3 is TGTGCCAGCTCACCCTATTCGGTCGCCTACAATGAGCAGTTCTTC.

The table lists this clonotype with a few counts. Here the CDR3 DNA reads TGCAGCGTTCGGGCGGGAGGGTCCTACAATGAGCAGTTCTTC. Translating it yields CSVRAGGSYNEQFF. The V gene is TRBV29-1, the J gene TRBJ2-1, with 9 bases identical to TRBD2. The J segment lost 1 base and the V segment lost 5 bases, leaving 3 bases of the junction unmatched. The CDR3 has 14 residues. CDR1 and CDR2 (germline): SQVTM, ANQGSEA.

This clonotype has only a few counts. The rearrangement joins TRBV3-1 to TRBJ2-1; D remains ambiguous. Trimming took off 3 bases at V and 9 bases at J, with 12 bases between the two ends. The CDR3 totals 13 residues. Germline-derived CDR1 and CDR2 are LGHDT and YNNKEL (reference sequence). The CDR3 sequence: CASSQITGPEQFF. The CDR3 nucleotides read TGTGCCAGCAGCCAGATTACCGGGCCTGAGCAGTTCTTC.

The CDR3 reads CASSFVSGTGSSGANVLTF. The CDR3 coding sequence is TGTGCCAGCAGCTTCGTATCCGGGACAGGTTCGTCTGGGGCCAACGTCCTGACTTTC. V and J are TRBV7-9 and TRBJ2-6, with 8 bases lining up with TRBD1. Germline CDR1 reads SEHNR; CDR2 reads FQNEAQ (reference sequence). This CDR3 contains 19 residues. V shed 3 bases, J shed 1 base, and the junction held 11 bases outside the gene matches.

This clonotype showed up many times. This chain uses TRBV20-1 with TRBJ2-7; 7 nucleotides align to TRBD2. The germline V gene has CDR1 DFQATT and CDR2 SNEGSKA (reference sequence). The CDR3 length is 13 residues. The CDR3 nucleotides read TGCAGCCAAAGCGGGAATGGGCGGAGCGAGCAGTACTTC. Translated: CSQSGNGRSEQYF.

The genes are TRBV7-9 and TRBJ2-3, with 8 nucleotides matching TRBD1. With the DNA end fitting TRBJ1-5 better, the J assignment may be wrong. This CDR3 contains 20 residues. In germline, CDR1 is SEHNR, CDR2 FQNEAQ (reference sequence). CDR3 loop: CASSHPIRAGGEVGPDTQHF. CDR3 nucleotides: TGTGCCAGCAGCCACCCCATTCGGGCAGGGGGCGAAGTTGGTCCAGATACGCAGCATTTT.

This clonotype has more than one count but fewer than ten. Just one base apart from a much larger clone, this may be a read error. The chain links TRBV20-1 to TRBJ2-3; TRBD2 agrees at 12 bases. The germline gives CDR1 DFQATT, CDR2 SNEGSKA (reference sequence). CDR3 length: 16 amino acids. The V and J ends lost 5 bases and 6 bases, in that order; junction bases with no gene match: 12. CDR3 protein: CSARELAGGLIDTQYF. CDR3 nucleotides: TGCAGTGCTCGGGAACTAGCGGGAGGCCTCATCGATACGCAGTATTTT.

This clonotype was recorded many times. V is TRBV19 and J is TRBJ2-3; D is ambiguous. V was clipped by 3 bases and J by 0 bases, with 16 bases between them. In germline, CDR1 is LNHDA, CDR2 SQIVND (reference sequence). This CDR3 contains 17 residues. Here the CDR3 reads CASSIARTATSTDTQYF. The CDR3 DNA follows: TGTGCCAGTAGTATTGCCCGGACCGCTACTAGCACAGATACGCAGTATTTT.